This T cell receptor beta chain was found in a study of blood T cell repertoires in COVID-19 (TCRdb year 2020). Regarding the research as a whole: Samples covering the acute and convalescent phases of COVID-19 were provided by collaborators in the United States, Italy and Spain. Samples were obtained from the ongoing ImmuneRACE study (first 160 participants) and from over 1,000 subjects provided by 6 global collaborators. The prospective study material was composed of cDNA or gDNA derived from T cells, B-cell-depleted T cells, or PBMCs. Subjects who had been exposed to COVID-19, were actively infected with it, or had recovered from it provided the deeply sampled blood TCRbeta repertoires that made up the dataset. Where available, HLA class I and class II types were taken from metadata supplied by the sample provider and were not determined by assay-based typing. The repertoires were made available in a free public database intended to serve as a resource for research on the immune response to SARS-CoV-2. Nearly every sample came with metadata listing a de-identified subject ID, COVID-19 status, age in years and sex. Overall results and qualifications from the work: The amount of clinical and demographic metadata varied by source and participant and was provided uncurated.

Each collaborating institution followed its own protocols to collect whole blood in K2EDTA tubes. Collaborator samples were shipped for TCRbeta analysis as frozen whole blood, isolated PBMCs, or DNA extracted from either sample type. V loses 8 bases of germline sequence and J loses 7 bases, and the interval between the two ends is 15 bases. As encoded in the germline V gene (reference sequence), CDR1 is GTSNPN while CDR2 is SVGIG. Counted from cysteine to phenylalanine, this CDR3 has 12 amino acids. Left in the record is the CDR3 DNA by itself, 36 bases read in frame from the first base. TCRbeta CDR3 regions were amplified from genomic DNA using the immunoSEQ Assay, a bias-controlled multiplex PCR. Turning to the authors' computational methods: The number of nucleated cells in each sample was estimated from the amplification of reference gene primers within the assay. Sequence reads were collapsed and filtered to measure the absolute abundance of every unique TCRbeta CDR3 rearrangement. For each sample, productive Simpson clonality was calculated as the square root of Simpson's diversity index over productive rearrangements. As stored in TCRdb, this immuneACCESS dataset retains in-frame rearrangements with V and J assigned. A fraction of the clones does not appear; measured against another copy, unresolved V genes explain less than half of the discrepancy, and the remainder lacks a known reason. The V and J calls and clone size are taken from that table; D and trimming were inferred from the DNA. The sample has under 200,000 clones on record, more than 70% of them singletons. The top ten constitute 11% to 15% of the sample.

With respect to this clone: Its antigen is not yet known. Base qualities are not provided; no much larger clone lies one nucleotide away.

This receptor was taken from a man in his late teens or twenties with active or convalescent COVID-19. The chain is encoded by TRBV30 joined to TRBJ2-1, and TRBD1 may be the D gene, going by 6 matching bases. Sequencing input: peripheral blood. In nucleotides, the sequence is TGTGCCGGCGCACCCAGGGGTAATGAGCAGTTCTTC. This yields the protein CAGAPRGNEQFF.